The 2 T cell receptor beta chains presented below share a single source sample, sequenced in a study of early T cells in non-severe SARS-CoV-2 infection. Each CDR3 protein is one row after TCRdb ran MiXCR on the 5' RACE reads. Of 57,000 or so distinct CDR3 sequences listed, 5.5% to 6.5% are singletons. The sequenced sample was whole blood. The origin of the receptors is an adult who was a healthcare worker with PCR-confirmed SARS-CoV-2 infection or an uninfected control (not recorded which).

This clonotype was seen repeatedly, ten times or more. This sequence joins TRBV5-1 and TRBJ2-7; D call uncertain. Trimming stripped 0 bases from V and 7 bases from J, with 11 bases between. The CDR3 is 13 residues long. The germline gives CDR1 SGHRS, CDR2 YFSETQ. The CDR3 sequence: CASSLGATGEQYF. The CDR3 DNA follows: TGCGCCAGCAGCTTGGGGGCCACCGGTGAGCAGTACTTC.

This clonotype was seen repeatedly, ten times or more. The genes are TRBV4-1 and TRBJ1-4; no clear D. The germline V gene has CDR1 MGHRA and CDR2 YSYEKL. This CDR3 region has 16 residues. Between the trimmed V and J ends, which lost 0 bases and 5 bases, there was a span of 13 bases. The CDR3 is CASSQEIIRTNEKLFF. CDR3 nucleotide sequence: TGCGCCAGCAGCCAAGAAATAATAAGAACAAATGAAAAACTGTTTTTT.